The clone carrying this TCR beta chain was seen more than once but under ten times. TCRbeta library preparation incorporated unique molecular identifiers. TCRdb re-called the PCR reads with MiXCR, one entry per CDR3 protein. Of approximately 520,000 distinct CDR3 sequences listed, approximately 30% are singletons. V lost 0 bases and J lost 6, with 8 bases in between. The germline CDR1 and CDR2 sequences are MNHEY and SVGAGI. The CDR3 loop spans 14 amino acids. This record belongs to a study of T-cell reconstitution after alpha-beta-depleted transplantation in children. Sequencing was performed on PBMCs from the stem cell graft donor, taken from the stem cell graft. This sequence was found in a human donor who donated a stem cell graft to a child with aplastic anemia. V is TRBV6-5 and J is TRBJ2-2, with D possibly being TRBD1 (5 bases). CDR3 sequence: CASSYSRGPGELFF. The DNA for the CDR3 is TGTGCCAGCAGTTACTCTAGGGGCCCCGGGGAGCTGTTTTTT.